This passage covers 9 T cell receptor beta chains from one sample sequenced in a study of Ad26.COV2.S vaccination and SARS-CoV-2 variants (dated by TCRdb to about 2021). Library prep was done by the immunoSEQ multiplex PCR assay. The table was pulled from immuneACCESS by TCRdb, which kept in-frame rearrangements only. Such tables lose some clones; where checked, under half of the loss comes from unresolved V genes, and the rest has no known cause. This sample lists about 440,000 clones; roughly 87% were detected once. Clones ranked in the top ten supply roughly 3.9% of the sample. Read against the paper, the sample's treatment or condition label means: around 19 received Ad26.COV2.S at low or high dose, single or two shots; 5 received placebo; per-sample allocation not given. Repertoires of vaccine and placebo recipients were sequenced from samples collected on day 63 after the first injection.

The sample consisted of peripheral blood, taken in a trial of Ad26.COV2.S vaccine versus placebo. These receptors all stem from a person between 18 and 65 years old who received the Ad26.COV2.S COVID-19 vaccine or a placebo.

This clone was recorded a few times. The genes are TRBV7-9 and TRBJ1-2; D remains unclear. Deletions cut 3 bases from V and 3 bases from J, with 17 bases between. The CDR3 covers 16 residues. The germline V gene has CDR1 SEHNR and CDR2 FQNEAQ (reference sequence). The CDR3 nucleotides are TGTGCCAGCAGCTTTTCTGAGCGGTCTTTGGACTATGGCTACACCTTC. It codes for CASSFSERSLDYGYTF.

The chain combines TRBV13 with TRBJ2-7, with D hard to call. Germline CDR1 is PRHDT and CDR2 is FYEKMQ (reference sequence). V lost 1 base and J 6 bases, leaving 7 bases between the germline ends. This CDR3 has 12 residues. The CDR3 nucleotides read TGTGCCAGCAGCTTAGCGTCAACCGAGCAGTACTTC. It codes for CASSLASTEQYF.

This clone has a single count. This chain joins TRBV5-1 and TRBJ2-1, with 8 positions matching TRBD2. V was pared by 0 bases and J by 7 bases, with 9 bases of the junction left unmatched. CDR3 length: 16 amino acids. The V gene's germline CDR1 is SGHRS and CDR2 YFSETQ. The CDR3 sequence is CASSLEGAGVLNEQFF. CDR3 in DNA: TGCGCCAGCAGCTTGGAGGGAGCGGGAGTTTTGAATGAGCAGTTCTTC.

Comments on this clone: The junction shows a germline mismatch at one end, possibly a read error. The J gene is TRBJ2-5, the V gene TRBV10-3, with D possibly being TRBD1 (5 bases). Germline assignment: CDR1 ENHRY and CDR2 SYGVKD. The CDR3 spans 13 residues. The CDR3 nucleotides are TGTGCCACCAGTTCCAGGGTTGTGGAGACCCAGTACTTC. Its translation is CATSSRVVETQYF.

To note about this clone: Other DNA sequences from this sample encode an identical CDR3 as well. This rearrangement joins TRBV28 to TRBJ1-1; possibly TRBD1 for D (5 bases). Germline V lookup: CDR1 MDHEN, CDR2 SYDVKM. Trimming cost V 2 bases and J 1 base, with 5 bases left between them. The CDR3 totals 13 residues. This chain's CDR3 is CASSLDRNTEAFF. DNA of the CDR3: TGTGCCAGCAGTTTAGACAGGAACACTGAAGCTTTCTTT.

The chain joins TRBV2 to TRBJ2-7, with D possibly being TRBD1 or TRBD2 (5 bases each). Germline values: CDR1 SNHLY, CDR2 FYNNEI. The CDR3 is 15 residues long. Deletions cut 3 bases from V and 2 bases from J, with 14 bases between. The DNA of the CDR3 is TGTGCCAGCAGTGACTTGGGACCGATCACCTACGAGCAGTACTTC. The encoded protein is CASSDLGPITYEQYF.

The V and J genes are TRBV19 and TRBJ1-4, with D tentatively TRBD1 (5 bases). The length of the CDR3 is 15 residues. V lost 7 bases to trimming and J lost 0 bases, with 12 bases between them. Germline assignment: CDR1 LNHDA and CDR2 SQIVND (reference sequence). CDR3 nucleotides: TGTGCCAGTAAGCGGGGGGATGCAACTAATGAAAAACTGTTTTTT. Translating gives CASKRGDATNEKLFF.

The rearrangement joins TRBV14 to TRBJ2-7; D gene unclear. This CDR3 spans 15 amino acids. Trimming cost V 1 base and J 3 bases, with 13 bases left between them. CDR1 and CDR2 (germline): SGHDN, FVKESK. CDR3 sequence reads: CASSQGKTPRYEQYF. The CDR3 DNA follows: TGTGCCAGCAGCCAAGGGAAGACTCCGCGCTACGAGCAGTACTTC.

The chain employs TRBV28 and TRBJ1-1; a weak D match, TRBD1 (5 bases). Germline V gene sequence: CDR1 MDHEN, CDR2 SYDVKM. V was trimmed by 3 bases and J by 4 bases, leaving 12 bases between them. The CDR3 runs 14 residues. The CDR3 region is CASSFAGLGTEAFF. The CDR3 DNA sequence: TGTGCCAGCAGTTTCGCAGGGCTGGGCACTGAAGCTTTCTTT. The whole variable domain, remainder taken from reference TRBV28 and TRBJ1-1, is DVKVTQSSRYLVKRTGEKVFLECVQDMDHENMFWYRQDPGLGLRLIYFSYDVKMKEKGDIPEGYSVSREKKERFSLILESASTNQTSMYLCASSFAGLGTEAFFGQGTRLTVV.